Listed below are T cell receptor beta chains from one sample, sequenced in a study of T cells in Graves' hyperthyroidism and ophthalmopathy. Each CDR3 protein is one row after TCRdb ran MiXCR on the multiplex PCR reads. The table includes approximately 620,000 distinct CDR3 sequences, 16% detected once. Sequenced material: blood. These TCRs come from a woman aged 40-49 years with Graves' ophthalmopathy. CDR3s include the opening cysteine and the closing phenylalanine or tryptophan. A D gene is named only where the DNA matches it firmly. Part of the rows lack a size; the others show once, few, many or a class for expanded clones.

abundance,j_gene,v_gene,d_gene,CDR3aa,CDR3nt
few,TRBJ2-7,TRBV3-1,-,CASSQVLGGPYEQYF,TGTGCCAGCAGCCAAGTGCTGGGGGGTCCCTACGAGCAGTACTTC
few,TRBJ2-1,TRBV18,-,CASSPPALAMPNEQFF,TGTGCCAGCTCACCACCAGCACTAGCAATGCCCAATGAGCAGTTCTTC
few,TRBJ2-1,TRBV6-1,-,CASSPTRVGANEQFF,TGTGCCAGCAGCCCCACTAGGGTTGGTGCTAATGAGCAGTTCTTC
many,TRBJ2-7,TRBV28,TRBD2,CASSFLTVGGYNEQYF,TGTGCCAGCAGTTTTCTAACCGTGGGAGGGTATAACGAGCAGTACTTC
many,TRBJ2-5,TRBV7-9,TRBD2,CASSSPGLEVGRQETQYF,TGTGCCAGCAGCTCACCGGGACTAGAGGTGGGCCGCCAAGAGACCCAGTACTTC
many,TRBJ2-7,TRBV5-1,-,CASSFGVAGQEQYF,TGCGCCAGCAGCTTCGGCGTTGCGGGACAAGAGCAGTACTTC
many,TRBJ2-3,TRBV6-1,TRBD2,CASSEDGGSSDTQYF,TGTGCCAGCAGTGAAGACGGGGGGAGTTCAGATACGCAGTATTTT
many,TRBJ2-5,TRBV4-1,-,CASSQDSLATYQETQYF,TGCGCCAGCAGCCAAGATAGCCTAGCGACGTACCAAGAGACCCAGTACTTC
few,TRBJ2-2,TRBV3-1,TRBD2,CASSEEGGRGTGELFF,TGTGCCAGCAGCGAGGAGGGCGGGAGAGGAACCGGGGAGCTGTTTTTT
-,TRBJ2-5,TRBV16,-,CASSQSSYQETQYF,TGTGCCAGCAGCCAATCTTCGTACCAAGAGACCCAGTACTTC
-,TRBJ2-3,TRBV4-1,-,CASSQDTGGSTDTQYF,TGCGCCAGCAGCCAAGATACTGGCGGGAGCACAGATACGCAGTATTTT
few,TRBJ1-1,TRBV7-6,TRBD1,CASSLTGGDEAFF,TGTGCCAGCAGCTTAACAGGGGGCGATGAAGCTTTCTTT
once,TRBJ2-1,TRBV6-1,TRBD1,CASSEGTGAWNEQFF,TGTGCCAGCAGTGAAGGGACAGGGGCTTGGAATGAGCAGTTCTTC